This is a list of T cell receptor beta chains from one sample in a study of blood T cell repertoires in COVID-19. Measured with immunoSEQ multiplex PCR; TCRdb has only the in-frame clones, and not every one. The sample gives roughly 45,000 clones, over 70% of which show up once; more than 20% is in the top ten. The specimen sequenced was peripheral blood. The receptors shown here come from a woman aged 55-70 years with acute or convalescent COVID-19. Both conserved end residues are part of each CDR3. The D gene is left open where the match is weak. Rows may omit the clone size; those that give it use once, few, many or a size class.

size: -
D: TRBD1
J: TRBJ1-2
V: TRBV7-8
DNA: TGTGCCAGCAGCTTAGATAGGGGGCGAAACTATGGCTACACCTTC
CDR3: CASSLDRGRNYGYTF

size: once
D: TRBD1
J: TRBJ1-6
V: TRBV5-6
DNA: TGTGCCAGCAGCTTGTACAGGGGCAATTCACCCCTCCACTTT
CDR3: CASSLYRGNSPLHF

size: few
D: TRBD2
J: TRBJ2-7
V: TRBV10-1
DNA: TGCGCCAGCAGTAGCGGGGACTACGAGCAGTACTTC
CDR3: CASSSGDYEQYF

size: -
D: -
J: TRBJ2-7
V: TRBV18
DNA: TGTGCCAGCTCACCACGGGGGGACAGTCACTCCTACGAGCAGTACTTC
CDR3: CASSPRGDSHSYEQYF

size: -
D: TRBD1
J: TRBJ1-6
V: TRBV19
DNA: TGTGCCAGTAGTATCATGGGACAGATTAATTCACCCCTCCACTTT
CDR3: CASSIMGQINSPLHF

size: -
D: -
J: TRBJ1-3
V: TRBV30
DNA: TGTGCCTGGACCAAGACTAGGGGAGGTGGAAACACCATATATTTT
CDR3: CAWTKTRGGGNTIYF

size: few
D: TRBD2
J: TRBJ2-1
V: TRBV10-3
DNA: TGTGCCATCTCGGCTAGCGGGCCCAATGAGCAGTTCTTC
CDR3: CAISASGPNEQFF

size: -
D: -
J: TRBJ1-1
V: TRBV9
DNA: TGTGCCAGCACCATAGGGGTCATGAACACTGAAGCTTTCTTT
CDR3: CASTIGVMNTEAFF

size: -
D: TRBD1
J: TRBJ1-2
V: TRBV6-1
DNA: TGTGCCAGCAGTGAGGGGACAGGGCCTAACTATGGCTACACCTTC
CDR3: CASSEGTGPNYGYTF

size: -
D: -
J: TRBJ2-7
V: TRBV25-1
DNA: TGTGCCAGCAGTGAAGTAGACAGGAGCTACGAGCAGTACTTC
CDR3: CASSEVDRSYEQYF

size: once
D: TRBD1
J: TRBJ1-5
V: TRBV19
DNA: TGTGCCAGTAGTATCTCGGGTTCGGGACAGGGTCATCAGCCCCAGCATTTT
CDR3: CASSISGSGQGHQPQHF

size: -
D: -
J: TRBJ1-2
V: TRBV2
DNA: TGTGCCAGCAGTGAAGCCGGGAGAGGGCTTTATGGCTACACCTTC
CDR3: CASSEAGRGLYGYTF

size: -
D: TRBD1
J: TRBJ1-6
V: TRBV19
DNA: TGTGCCAGTAGTATTTTGACAGGGGGTATTGGTTCACCCCTCCACTTT
CDR3: CASSILTGGIGSPLHF

size: medium-sized
D: TRBD2
J: TRBJ2-7
V: TRBV6-5
DNA: TGTGCCAGCAGTTACTCGAGTCTAGCGGGGGCCCAGGAGCAGTACTTC
CDR3: CASSYSSLAGAQEQYF

size: -
D: TRBD1
J: TRBJ2-7
V: TRBV27
DNA: TGTGCCACCGGACCGGGACAGGGGTACGAGCAGTACTTC
CDR3: CATGPGQGYEQYF

size: -
D: -
J: TRBJ1-1
V: TRBV6-2/TRBV6-3
DNA: TGTGCCAGCAGTAGAATCCAGGGGTCTGAAGCTTTCTTT
CDR3: CASSRIQGSEAFF

size: -
D: TRBD1
J: TRBJ2-7
V: TRBV25-1
DNA: TGTGCCAGCAGTCGGACAGGGCACTACGAGCAGTACTTC
CDR3: CASSRTGHYEQYF

size: -
D: TRBD1
J: TRBJ1-2
V: TRBV6-5
DNA: TGTGCCAGCAGTTTGACAGGGGGCGACTATGGCTACACCTTC
CDR3: CASSLTGGDYGYTF

size: -
D: -
J: TRBJ2-2
V: TRBV19
DNA: TGTGCCAGTAGGAGGATGGACACCGGGGAGCTGTTTTTT
CDR3: CASRRMDTGELFF

size: -
D: -
J: TRBJ2-1
V: TRBV27
DNA: TGTGCCAGCATACAGGGCAGGGCGACCTACAATGAGCAGTTCTTC
CDR3: CASIQGRATYNEQFF

size: -
D: TRBD1
J: TRBJ2-7
V: TRBV19
DNA: TGTGCCAGTAGTCGGGACAGGGGGCGCGAGCAGTACTTC
CDR3: CASSRDRGREQYF

size: once
D: -
J: TRBJ1-6
V: TRBV4-3
DNA: TGCGCCAGCAGCCCGTTTACAACGGGAAATTCACCCCTCCACTTT
CDR3: CASSPFTTGNSPLHF

size: -
D: -
J: TRBJ2-3
V: TRBV24-1
DNA: TGTGCCACCAGTGATCCTCTTAGACTGGCTGGCACAGATACGCAGTATTTT
CDR3: CATSDPLRLAGTDTQYF

size: -
D: -
J: TRBJ2-2
V: TRBV5-1
DNA: TGCGCCAGCAGCTTGGGACTAGATGCCGGGGAGCTGTTTTTT
CDR3: CASSLGLDAGELFF

size: -
D: -
J: TRBJ2-1
V: TRBV14
DNA: TGTGCCAGCAGCTACGGACACGGGAGCTCCTACAATGAGCAGTTCTTC
CDR3: CASSYGHGSSYNEQFF